The 20 T cell receptor beta chains presented below share a single source sample, sequenced in a study of OX40 agonist ivuxolimab in advanced cancers. Here immunoSEQ multiplex PCR was the method, and the copy in TCRdb shows in-frame clones only, minus some. Of around 70,000 clones in the sample, 84% are singletons; the top ten hold over 0.95%. The sample here was CD4+ or CD8+ T cells sorted from blood, taken in a trial of the OX40 agonist ivuxolimab. The receptors derive from an adult with an advanced solid tumor such as melanoma, head and neck, liver or kidney cancer.

This clone was seen once. This sequence joins TRBV19 and TRBJ2-7, with D perhaps matching TRBD1 or TRBD2 (5 bases each). With 5 bases removed from V and 10 bases from J, the gap between germline ends came to 15 bases. Germline V CDR1 and CDR2: LNHDA, SQIVND (reference sequence). CDR3 length: 12 residues. CDR3 region: CASSPGAEVQYF. CDR3 nucleotide sequence: TGTGCCAGTAGTCCCGGGGCGGAGGTACAGTACTTC.

J is TRBJ2-7 and V is TRBV5-1, with 12 bases fitting TRBD2. There are 18 residues in the CDR3. The junction had 11 bases not matched to a gene; V was cut back by 4 bases and J by 0 bases. CDR1 is SGHRS, CDR2 YFSETQ, per germline. This CDR3 is CASSRSRTSGESSYEQYF. The CDR3 DNA sequence: TGCGCCAGCAGCCGAAGCCGGACTAGCGGGGAAAGCTCCTACGAGCAGTACTTC.

The V and J genes are TRBV6-4 and TRBJ2-1, with unresolved D. This CDR3 contains 14 residues. V was cut by 3 bases and J by 6 bases, with 12 bases left in between. The germline CDR1 and CDR2 sequences are MRHNA and SNTAGT. This CDR3 reads CASSERYSGNEQFF. The DNA of the CDR3 is TGTGCCAGCAGTGAAAGGTATTCGGGCAATGAGCAGTTCTTC.

This clone has just one count. The chain employs TRBV18 and TRBJ2-5; 7 positions agree with TRBD1. Per the germline V gene, CDR1 is KGHSH and CDR2 is LQKENI. Trimming at V came to 1 base and at J to 4 bases, leaving 6 bases not matched to a gene. CDR3 length equals 15 residues. CDR3 sequence: CASSPRQGRGETQYF. CDR3 in DNA: TGTGCCAGCTCACCACGACAGGGCAGGGGAGAGACCCAGTACTTC. The full variable domain, in which reference TRBV18 and TRBJ2-5 provide the parts outside the CDR3, is NAGVMQNPRHLVRRRGQEARLRCSPMKGHSHVYWYRQLPEEGLKFMVYLQKENIIDESGMPKERFSAEFPKEGPSILRIQQVVRGDSAAYFCASSPRQGRGETQYFGPGTRLLVL.

This chain uses TRBV9 with TRBJ2-2; TRBD1 matches at 8 bases. CDR1 SGDLS and CDR2 YYNGEE come from the germline V gene. The CDR3 consists of 16 residues. V lost 3 bases and J lost 8; bases outside the gene matches: 12. CDR3 sequence reads: CASSAGDRPVLGELFF. The CDR3 DNA reads as TGTGCCAGCAGCGCCGGGGACAGGCCCGTTTTGGGGGAGCTGTTTTTT.

The rearrangement links TRBV4-3 to TRBJ2-2, with D unclear. The CDR3 contains 16 residues. The V end lost 0 bases, the J end lost 9 bases, and 17 bases lay between the germline ends. The germline V gene has CDR1 LGHNA and CDR2 YSLEER. Written as DNA, the CDR3 is TGCGCCAGCAGCCAAGATTATATGACCGAAGTCAGGGAGCTGTTTTTT. As protein: CASSQDYMTEVRELFF.

The chain joins TRBV11-2 to TRBJ1-2, with 7 bases lining up with TRBD1. Germline V gene data show CDR1 as SGHAT and CDR2 as FQNNGV. The CDR3 length is 14 residues. Losses at the gene ends were 1 base for V and 7 bases for J; bases not matched to a gene: 6. The CDR3: CASSLVVTGRGYTF. CDR3 coding DNA: TGTGCCAGCAGCTTAGTTGTGACAGGGCGTGGCTACACCTTC. Using reference TRBV11-2 and TRBJ1-2 for the parts outside the CDR3, the full variable domain is EAGVAQSPRYKIIEKRQSVAFWCNPISGHATLYWYQQILGQGPKLLIQFQNNGVVDDSQLPKDRFSAERLKGVDSTLKIQPAKLEDSAVYLCASSLVVTGRGYTFGSGTRLTVV.

The rearrangement uses TRBV2 and TRBJ2-3, with 11 bases matching TRBD2. Germline V gene lookup returns CDR1 SNHLY and CDR2 FYNNEI. V lost 5 bases to trimming and J lost 1 base; unmatched junction nucleotides: 2. The CDR3 runs to 15 residues. The CDR3 spells CASSLLAGGTDTQYF. In DNA, the CDR3 is TGTGCCAGCAGTTTACTAGCGGGGGGCACAGATACGCAGTATTTT.

V gene TRBV29-1 combines with J gene TRBJ1-2; D perhaps matches TRBD1 (6 bases). V lost 7 bases and J lost 5, with 14 bases in between. The CDR3 totals 12 residues. Germline V gene data show CDR1 as SQVTM and CDR2 as ANQGSEA. The CDR3 spells CSDRGTTYGYTF. The CDR3 DNA reads as TGCAGCGATCGTGGGACAACTTATGGCTACACCTTC.

The J gene is TRBJ1-1, the V gene TRBV7-9, with D possibly matching TRBD1 (5 bases). Germline CDR1 is SEHNR and CDR2 is FQNEAQ (reference sequence). V dropped 10 bases and J dropped 6 bases, with 21 bases sitting between them. This CDR3 spans 14 amino acids. This CDR3 is CATTGLSLVPEAFF. The CDR3 nucleotides are TGTGCCACCACAGGCCTTTCATTGGTCCCTGAAGCTTTCTTT.

CDR3 residues: CASSYDGTGYGYTF. The CDR3 DNA reads as TGTGCCAGCAGTTACGATGGGACGGGCTATGGCTACACCTTC. The chain uses TRBV6-6 and TRBJ1-2; D might be TRBD1 (5 bases). Trimming cost V 2 bases and J 4 bases, with 11 bases left between them. The CDR3 runs to 14 residues. CDR1 is MNHNY and CDR2 is SVGAGI in the germline V gene (reference sequence).

The chain employs TRBV19 and TRBJ1-5; TRBD1 aligns across 8 bases. This CDR3 is 14 amino acids long. The ends lost 5 bases at V and 7 bases at J; junction bases unmatched: 7. Germline values: CDR1 LNHDA, CDR2 SQIVND (reference sequence). CDR3 DNA sequence: TGTGCCAGTAGTGATCAGGGGGCTTGGCAGCCCCAGCATTTT. Its translation: CASSDQGAWQPQHF.

This clone was seen only once. The genes are TRBV18 and TRBJ2-7; D remains ambiguous. V was trimmed by 4 bases and J by 3 bases, leaving 13 bases between them. The germline gives CDR1 KGHSH, CDR2 LQKENI. The CDR3 has 14 residues. CDR3: CASSRMGKFYEQYF. CDR3 nucleotides: TGTGCCAGCTCACGGATGGGGAAGTTCTACGAGCAGTACTTC.

The rearrangement joins TRBV2 to TRBJ1-2, with D perhaps matching TRBD1 (5 bases). Trimming shortened V by 4 bases and J by 5 bases, and 14 bases separated the two germline ends. Germline lookup yields CDR1 SNHLY and CDR2 FYNNEI. The CDR3 has 14 residues. CDR3 in amino acids: CASSGRGRWYGYTF. DNA for the CDR3: TGTGCCAGCAGTGGAAGGGGCCGCTGGTATGGCTACACCTTC.

This clone appeared once. The chain is built from TRBV19 and TRBJ1-1; no clear D gene. V dropped 7 bases and J dropped 0 bases, with 15 bases sitting between them. The CDR3 covers 15 residues. Germline CDR1 reads LNHDA; CDR2 reads SQIVND (reference sequence). The DNA for the CDR3 is TGTGCCAGTAAGGATCATCCCGTCATGAACACTGAAGCTTTCTTT. Translating it yields CASKDHPVMNTEAFF.

This clone was seen a few times. The chain links TRBV6-5 to TRBJ1-6; D is ambiguous. The CDR3 is made up of 13 amino acids. Per the germline V gene, CDR1 is MNHEY and CDR2 is SVGAGI. The ends were cut back, 7 bases at V and 12 bases at J, with 16 bases in the middle. The chain's CDR3 is CASTTGDSVPLHF. The CDR3 bases are TGTGCCAGCACTACCGGTGACTCGGTACCCCTCCACTTT.

This chain connects TRBV7-9 to TRBJ2-2; TRBD1 is a possible D gene (5 bases). The V gene lost 1 base and the J gene lost 3 bases, with 15 bases spanning the gap. In germline, CDR1 is SEHNR, CDR2 FQNEAQ (reference sequence). This CDR3 spans 17 amino acids. CDR3 amino acids: CASSLVLQVADTGELFF. In DNA, the CDR3 is TGTGCCAGCAGCTTAGTATTACAGGTCGCGGACACCGGGGAGCTGTTTTTT. Full variable domain (remainder filled in from reference TRBV7-9 and TRBJ2-2): DTGVSQNPRHKITKRGQNVTFRCDPISEHNRLYWYRQTLGQGPEFLTYFQNEAQLEKSRLLSDRFSAERPKGSFSTLEIQRTEQGDSAMYLCASSLVLQVADTGELFFGEGSRLTVL.

The chain employs TRBV4-1 and TRBJ2-3, with D unclear. The CDR3 is 12 amino acids. Trimming pared 3 bases from V and 4 bases from J, leaving 5 bases between. Germline V lookup: CDR1 MGHRA, CDR2 YSYEKL. This CDR3 is CASSQPADTQYF. CDR3 nucleotide sequence: TGCGCCAGCAGCCAGCCCGCAGATACGCAGTATTTT.

The chain employs TRBV5-8 and TRBJ1-2, with D unresolved. The CDR3 extends over 14 amino acids. V shed 5 bases and J shed 1 base, with 12 bases lying between them. Germline V gene data show CDR1 as SGHTS and CDR2 as YDEGEE. The CDR3 protein is CASRSRVLNYGYTF. The CDR3 nucleotides are TGTGCCAGCAGGTCCCGAGTGCTTAACTATGGCTACACCTTC.

The chain uses TRBV6-5 and TRBJ2-5; D uncertain. This CDR3 contains 15 residues. The germline V gene has CDR1 MNHEY and CDR2 SVGAGI. Deletions cut 4 bases from V and 2 bases from J, with 14 bases between. In DNA form, the CDR3 reads TGTGCCAGCAGTTTTGGGGTAATGGGACAAGAGACCCAGTACTTC. Amino acid sequence: CASSFGVMGQETQYF.